This is a list of T cell receptor beta chains from one sample in a study of blood T cell repertoires in COVID-19. Some clones are missing from TCRdb's copy, which holds only in-frame ones; the method was immunoSEQ multiplex PCR. The repertoire holds more than 95,000 clones, about 81% seen once, with about a sixth in the top ten. Sequenced sample: peripheral blood. All receptors derive from a man aged 25-45 years with COVID-19, enrolled during active disease. Each CDR3 is given with its conserved first and last residue. The order of the fields is V gene, clone size, D gene, J gene, CDR3 length, CDR3 protein, CDR3 DNA. The D gene is left open where the match is weak. The size entry is marked missing in some rows and otherwise reads once, few, many or a size class.

>TRBV6-5|once|TRBD1|TRBJ1-2|15
CASTDWTGGRYGYTF
TGTGCCAGCACCGACTGGACAGGGGGCAGATATGGCTACACCTTC
>TRBV5-1|.|.|TRBJ1-1|16
CASSLDMRIMNTEAFF
TGCGCCAGCAGCTTGGATATGAGGATCATGAACACTGAAGCTTTCTTT
>TRBV24-1|once|TRBD1|TRBJ2-7|14
CATSDLRTGGEQYF
TGTGCCACCAGTGATTTAAGGACAGGGGGCGAGCAGTACTTC
>TRBV4-3|.|.|TRBJ1-4|17
CASSQENLRQSNEKLFF
TGCGCCAGCAGCCAAGAAAACCTGAGACAGTCTAATGAAAAACTGTTTTTT
>TRBV27|once|.|TRBJ2-3|14
CASSHQGGADTQYF
TGTGCCAGCAGTCACCAGGGGGGAGCAGATACGCAGTATTTT
>TRBV30|.|TRBD2|TRBJ2-1|14
CAWGDGGSWNEQFF
TGTGCCTGGGGAGACGGCGGGAGTTGGAATGAGCAGTTCTTC
>TRBV6-4|.|.|TRBJ1-5|15
CASSDSYLSNQPQHF
TGTGCCAGCAGTGACTCGTACCTAAGCAATCAGCCCCAGCATTTT
>TRBV29-1|few|.|TRBJ2-5|11
CSVTGRETQYF
TGCAGCGTTACGGGTCGGGAGACCCAGTACTTC
>TRBV27|.|.|TRBJ1-5|15
CASSPGTYSNQPQHF
TGTGCCAGCAGTCCGGGGACATACAGCAATCAGCCCCAGCATTTT
>TRBV7-9|.|TRBD1|TRBJ1-1|15
CASSSGTDSNTEAFF
TGTGCCAGCAGCTCCGGGACAGACTCGAACACTGAAGCTTTCTTT
>TRBV24-1|few|TRBD2|TRBJ2-1|15
CATSDLAGDHNEQFF
TGTGCCACCAGTGATTTAGCGGGAGACCACAATGAGCAGTTCTTC
>TRBV3-1/TRBV3-2|.|.|TRBJ2-3|15
CASSQVAGFADTQYF
TGTGCCAGCAGCCAAGTCGCGGGGTTTGCAGATACGCAGTATTTT
>TRBV7-8|.|TRBD1|TRBJ2-7|16
CASSLGWTGDGYEQYF
TGTGCCAGCAGCTTAGGCTGGACAGGCGACGGCTACGAGCAGTACTTC
>TRBV25-1|.|TRBD1|TRBJ1-2|14
CASSDGGQFYGYTF
TGTGCCAGCAGTGATGGGGGACAGTTCTATGGCTACACCTTC
>TRBV28|.|.|TRBJ1-5|14
CASSLLAGDQPQHF
TGTGCCAGCAGTTTATTGGCCGGGGATCAGCCCCAGCATTTT
>TRBV27|.|.|TRBJ1-2|15
CASSPTGTFGYGYTF
TGTGCCAGCAGTCCTACAGGGACATTTGGCTATGGCTACACCTTC
>TRBV11-3|.|.|TRBJ2-6|17
CASSLGTGDSGANVLTF
TGTGCCAGCAGCTTAGGAACGGGGGACTCTGGGGCCAACGTCCTGACTTTC
>TRBV6-5|once|.|TRBJ2-5|11
CATLRQETQYF
TGTGCCACCCTCAGACAAGAGACCCAGTACTTC
>TRBV6-2/TRBV6-3|.|TRBD2|TRBJ2-6|16
CASSAGDHFGANVLTF
TGTGCCAGCAGTGCGGGGGACCACTTTGGGGCCAACGTCCTGACTTTC
>TRBV15|.|.|TRBJ1-1|14
CATSRETGLTEAFF
TGTGCCACCAGCAGAGAAACAGGGTTAACTGAAGCTTTCTTT
>TRBV5-1|once|TRBD1|TRBJ2-2|16
CASSLGDRADTGELFF
TGCGCCAGCAGCTTGGGGGACAGGGCGGACACCGGGGAGCTGTTTTTT
>TRBV20-1|.|.|TRBJ1-2|12
CSASIQLYGYTF
TGCAGTGCTAGTATACAGCTATATGGCTACACCTTC
>TRBV7-9|once|.|TRBJ1-2|13
CASSLEGDVGYTF
TGTGCCAGCAGCTTAGAGGGGGACGTTGGCTACACCTTC
>TRBV7-9|.|.|TRBJ2-1|15
CASSFQGLGNNEQFF
TGTGCCAGCAGCTTCCAGGGCCTGGGGAACAATGAGCAGTTCTTC
>TRBV12-3/TRBV12-4|.|.|TRBJ2-1|13
CASSVSGRNEQFF
TGTGCCAGCAGTGTCTCCGGGAGAAATGAGCAGTTCTTC
>TRBV30|.|.|TRBJ1-1|15
CAWSVGRGTNTEAFF
TGTGCCTGGAGTGTAGGCCGGGGGACGAACACTGAAGCTTTCTTT
>TRBV29-1|.|.|TRBJ2-1|9
CSVSGEQFF
TGCAGCGTTTCGGGTGAGCAGTTCTTC
>TRBV11-2|once|.|TRBJ2-3|13
CASSRIPADTQYF
TGTGCCAGCAGCCGAATCCCGGCAGATACGCAGTATTTT
>TRBV4-1|.|.|TRBJ1-4|19
CASSRRPAGGYATNEKLFF
TGCGCCAGCAGCCGCCGCCCCGCGGGGGGGTATGCAACTAATGAAAAACTGTTTTTT
>TRBV2|.|.|TRBJ1-1|13
CASSTVMNTEAFF
TGTGCCAGCAGTACAGTTATGAACACTGAAGCTTTCTTT
>TRBV7-9|.|.|TRBJ1-1|14
CASTVGRMNTEAFF
TGTGCCAGCACCGTGGGCCGCATGAACACTGAAGCTTTCTTT
>TRBV13|few|TRBD2|TRBJ2-3|15
CASSRQAGVGDTQYF
TGTGCCAGCAGCAGACAAGCGGGAGTGGGAGATACGCAGTATTTT